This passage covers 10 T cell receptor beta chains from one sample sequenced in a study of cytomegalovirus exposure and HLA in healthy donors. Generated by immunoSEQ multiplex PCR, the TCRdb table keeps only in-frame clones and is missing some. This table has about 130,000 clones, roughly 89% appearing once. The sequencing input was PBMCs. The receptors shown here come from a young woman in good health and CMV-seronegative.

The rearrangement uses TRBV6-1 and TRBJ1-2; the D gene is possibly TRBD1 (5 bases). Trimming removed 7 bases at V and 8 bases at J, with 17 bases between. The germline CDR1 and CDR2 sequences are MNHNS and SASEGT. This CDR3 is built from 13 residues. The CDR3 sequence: CASNVQGRRGYTF. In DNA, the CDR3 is TGTGCCAGCAACGTCCAGGGTAGGCGAGGCTACACCTTC.

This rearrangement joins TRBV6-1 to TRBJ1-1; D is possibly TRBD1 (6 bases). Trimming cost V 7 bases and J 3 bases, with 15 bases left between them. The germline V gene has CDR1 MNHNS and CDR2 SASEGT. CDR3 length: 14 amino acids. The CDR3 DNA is TGTGCCAGCACTTGGCAGGGGAGGGACACTGAAGCTTTCTTT. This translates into CASTWQGRDTEAFF.

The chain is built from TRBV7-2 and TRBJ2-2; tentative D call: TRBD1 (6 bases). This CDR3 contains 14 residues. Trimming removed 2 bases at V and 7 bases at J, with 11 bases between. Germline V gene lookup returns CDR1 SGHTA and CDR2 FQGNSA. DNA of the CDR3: TGTGCCAGCAGCTTACAGGGGTTCGGCGGGGAGCTGTTTTTT. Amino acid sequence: CASSLQGFGGELFF.

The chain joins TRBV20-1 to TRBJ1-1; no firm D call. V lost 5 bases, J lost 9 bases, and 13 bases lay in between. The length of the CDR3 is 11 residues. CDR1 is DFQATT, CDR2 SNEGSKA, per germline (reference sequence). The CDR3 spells CSAYRTEKAFF. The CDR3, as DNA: TGCAGTGCTTACCGGACTGAAAAAGCTTTCTTT.

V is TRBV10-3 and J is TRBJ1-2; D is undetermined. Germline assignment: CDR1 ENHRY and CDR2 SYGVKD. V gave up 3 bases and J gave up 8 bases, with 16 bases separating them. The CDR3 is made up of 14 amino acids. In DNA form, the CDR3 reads TGTGCCATCAGTGAAACGAATAAAGTGGGCGGCTACACCTTC. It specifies CAISETNKVGGYTF.

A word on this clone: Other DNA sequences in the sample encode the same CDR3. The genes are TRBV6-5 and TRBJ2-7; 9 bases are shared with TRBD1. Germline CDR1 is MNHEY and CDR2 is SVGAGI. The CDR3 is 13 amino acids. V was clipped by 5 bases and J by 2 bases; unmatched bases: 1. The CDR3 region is CASSRDRAYEQYF. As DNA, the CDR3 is TGTGCCAGCAGTAGGGACAGGGCCTACGAGCAGTACTTC.

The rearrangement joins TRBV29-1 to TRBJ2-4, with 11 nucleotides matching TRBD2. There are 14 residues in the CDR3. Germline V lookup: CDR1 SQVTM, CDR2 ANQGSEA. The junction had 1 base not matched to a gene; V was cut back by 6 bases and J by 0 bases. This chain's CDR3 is CSVGLAVAKNIQYF. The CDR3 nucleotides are TGCAGCGTGGGACTAGCGGTAGCCAAAAACATTCAGTACTTC.

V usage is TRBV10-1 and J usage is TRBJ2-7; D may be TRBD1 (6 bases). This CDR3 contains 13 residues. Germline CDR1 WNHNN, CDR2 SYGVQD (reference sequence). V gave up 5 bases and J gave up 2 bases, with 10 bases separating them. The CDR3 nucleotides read TGCGCCAGCAGTCCCGGACAGCCCTACGAGCAGTACTTC. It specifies CASSPGQPYEQYF.

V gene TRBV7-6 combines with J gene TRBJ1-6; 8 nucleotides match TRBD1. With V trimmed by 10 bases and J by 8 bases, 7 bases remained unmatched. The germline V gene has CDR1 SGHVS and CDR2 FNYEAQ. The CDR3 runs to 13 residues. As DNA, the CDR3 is TGTGCCACCGGGGAGACAGGGGATTCACCCCTCCACTTT. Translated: CATGETGDSPLHF.

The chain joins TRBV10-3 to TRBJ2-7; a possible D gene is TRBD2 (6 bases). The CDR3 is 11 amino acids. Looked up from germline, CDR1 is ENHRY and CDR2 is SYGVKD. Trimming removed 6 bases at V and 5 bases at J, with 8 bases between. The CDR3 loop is CAIRDYDEQYF. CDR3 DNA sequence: TGTGCCATCAGGGACTACGACGAGCAGTACTTC.